This T cell receptor (beta chain) was sequenced in a study of blood T cell repertoires in COVID-19. Study background: PBMCs, B-cell-depleted T cells, or T cells were the source of the cDNA or gDNA that made up the material.

In the authors' methods: Counts of nucleated cells, estimated from reference gene primer amplification, were obtained. This table comes from immunoSEQ multiplex PCR, and its TCRdb copy is limited to in-frame clones, with some not included. The V and J calls and the clone size are those of that table, but D and trimming were determined from the DNA. The table has around 120,000 clones, 65% to 75% seen once. Material: peripheral blood. The sequence derives from an elderly man with acute or convalescent COVID-19.

The CDR3 spells CSASSTQETQYF. The CDR3 DNA is TGCAGTGCTAGTTCTACCCAAGAGACCCAGTACTTC. V and J are TRBV20-1 and TRBJ2-5; no firm D call. The CDR3 consists of 12 residues. V gave up 3 bases and J gave up 1 base, with 6 bases separating them. Per the germline V gene, CDR1 is DFQATT and CDR2 is SNEGSKA (reference sequence).